What follows are 5 T cell receptor beta chains derived from one specimen sequenced in a study of early T cells in non-severe SARS-CoV-2 infection. MiXCR, applied by TCRdb to the 5' RACE reads, yields one record per CDR3 protein. The sample has just over 65,000 distinct CDR3 sequences; about 13% are singletons. The sample was whole blood. Receptor source: an adult who was a healthcare worker with PCR-confirmed SARS-CoV-2 infection or an uninfected control (not recorded which).

The chain is built from TRBV7-8 and TRBJ2-1, with 7 bases identical to TRBD1. This CDR3 region has 18 residues. Trimming at V came to 1 base and at J to 6 bases, leaving 15 bases not matched to a gene. Germline-derived CDR1 and CDR2 are SGHVS and FQNEAQ. The CDR3 here is CASSLVLGGRDRPNEQFF. The DNA of the CDR3 is TGTGCCAGCAGCTTAGTCCTTGGTGGCCGGGACAGACCCAATGAGCAGTTCTTC. The variable domain in full, with the rest retrieved from reference TRBV7-8 and TRBJ2-1, is GAGVSQSPRYKVAKRGQDVALRCDPISGHVSLFWYQQALGQGPEFLTYFQNEAQLDKSGLPSDRFFAERPEGSVSTLKIQRTQQEDSAVYLCASSLVLGGRDRPNEQFFGPGTRLTVL.

This clonotype was seen more than once but under ten times. The rearrangement uses TRBV28 and TRBJ2-5; the D is unclear. CDR3 length: 12 amino acids. V was pared by 5 bases and J by 3 bases, with 7 bases between. Germline lookup yields CDR1 MDHEN and CDR2 SYDVKM. CDR3 sequence (DNA): TGTGCCAGCAGTGACCCTAAAGAGACCCAGTACTTC. Amino acids: CASSDPKETQYF.

This clonotype was picked up a small number of times. The J gene is TRBJ2-3, the V gene TRBV28, with D possibly TRBD2 on 6 matching bases. V lost 2 bases, J lost 8 bases, and 14 bases lay in between. This CDR3 has 14 amino acids. CDR1 is MDHEN and CDR2 is SYDVKM in the germline V gene. The CDR3 sequence is CASSLNPGVGTQYF. CDR3 nucleotide sequence: TGTGCCAGCAGTTTAAACCCGGGAGTGGGTACGCAGTATTTT.

This clonotype was detected many times. The chain couples TRBV20-1 to TRBJ2-1; 7 positions match TRBD1. CDR1 is DFQATT, CDR2 SNEGSKA, per germline (reference sequence). Trimming at V came to 6 bases and at J to 2 bases, leaving 10 bases not matched to a gene. CDR3 length: 15 amino acids. CDR3 sequence (DNA): TGCAGTGCAACTCCGGACAGGCGTACCTACAATGAGCAGTTCTTC. Translation: CSATPDRRTYNEQFF.

The sample holds many counts of this clonotype. This chain connects TRBV10-3 to TRBJ2-7, with 13 bases matching TRBD2. The germline gives CDR1 ENHRY, CDR2 SYGVKD. J lost 3 bases, V lost 6 bases, and 11 bases had no gene match. The CDR3 length is 17 residues. This chain's CDR3 is CAISAPGTSGTGYEQYF. As DNA, the CDR3 is TGTGCCATCAGCGCTCCCGGGACTAGCGGGACGGGCTACGAGCAGTACTTC.